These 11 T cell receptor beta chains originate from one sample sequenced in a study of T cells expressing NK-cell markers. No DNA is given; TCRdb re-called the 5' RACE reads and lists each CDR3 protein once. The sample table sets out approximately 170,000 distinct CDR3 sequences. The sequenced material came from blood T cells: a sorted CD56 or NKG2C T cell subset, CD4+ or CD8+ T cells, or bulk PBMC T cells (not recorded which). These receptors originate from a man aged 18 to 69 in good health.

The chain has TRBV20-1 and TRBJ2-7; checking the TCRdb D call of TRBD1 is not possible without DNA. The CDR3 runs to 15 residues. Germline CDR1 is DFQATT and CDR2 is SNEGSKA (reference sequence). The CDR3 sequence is CSARTLRGDNYEQYF.

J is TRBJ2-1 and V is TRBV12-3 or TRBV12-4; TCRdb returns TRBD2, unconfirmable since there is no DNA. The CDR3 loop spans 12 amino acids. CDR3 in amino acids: CASGEGGDEQFF.

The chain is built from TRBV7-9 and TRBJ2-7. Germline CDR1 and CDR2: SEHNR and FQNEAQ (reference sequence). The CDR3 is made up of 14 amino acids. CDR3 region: CASSPSGNHWEQYF.

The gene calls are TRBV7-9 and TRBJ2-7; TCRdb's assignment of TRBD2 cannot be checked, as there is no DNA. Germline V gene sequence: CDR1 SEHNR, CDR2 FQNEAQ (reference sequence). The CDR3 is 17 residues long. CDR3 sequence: CASSLKPTLGSSYEQYF.

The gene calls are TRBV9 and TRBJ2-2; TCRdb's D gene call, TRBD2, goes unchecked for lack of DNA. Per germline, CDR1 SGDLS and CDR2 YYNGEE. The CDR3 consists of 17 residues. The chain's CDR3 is CASSAPEGPSPTGELFF.

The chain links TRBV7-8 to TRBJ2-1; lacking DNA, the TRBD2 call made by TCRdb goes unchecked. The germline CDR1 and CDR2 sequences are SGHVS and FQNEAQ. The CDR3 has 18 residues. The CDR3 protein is CASSAGLAGYIAYNEQFF.

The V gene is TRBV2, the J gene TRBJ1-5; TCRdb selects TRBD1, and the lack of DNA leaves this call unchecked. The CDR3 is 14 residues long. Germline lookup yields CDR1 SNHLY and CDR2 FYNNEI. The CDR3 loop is CASSEARGDQPQHF.

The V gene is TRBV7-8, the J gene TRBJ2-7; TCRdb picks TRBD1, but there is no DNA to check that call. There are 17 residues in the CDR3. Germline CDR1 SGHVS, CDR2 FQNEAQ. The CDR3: CASSLGVAGVLSYEQYF.

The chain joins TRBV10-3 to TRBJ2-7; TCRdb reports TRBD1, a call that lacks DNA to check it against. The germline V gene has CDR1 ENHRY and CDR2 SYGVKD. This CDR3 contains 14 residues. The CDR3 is CAITSDRGAYEQYF.

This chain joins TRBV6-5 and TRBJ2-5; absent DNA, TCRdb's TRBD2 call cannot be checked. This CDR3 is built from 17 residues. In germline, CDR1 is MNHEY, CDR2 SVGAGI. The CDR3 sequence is CASSLSASGLFQETQYF.

The chain's CDR3 is CASSSRTKTSDTQYF. V usage is TRBV19 and J usage is TRBJ2-3. CDR1 and CDR2 (germline): LNHDA, SQIVND (reference sequence). The CDR3 totals 15 residues.